The clone carrying this TCR beta chain occurred a few times. J lost 0 bases, V lost 4 bases, and 6 bases had no gene match. In germline, CDR1 is KGHSH, CDR2 LQKENI. The CDR3 length is 17 residues. Amplified TCR beta CDR3 regions came from RNA transcripts. The TCR CDR3 first-round RT-PCR relied on the HTBI primer set. Via MiXCR, TCRdb re-called the multiplex PCR reads, giving one row per CDR3 protein. Of over 200,000 distinct CDR3 sequences detected, 13% to 15% appear once; the ten largest clones hold roughly 15%. The blood specimen was taken at initial hyperthyroidism diagnosis, before any ophthalmopathy symptoms. This record belongs to a study of T cells in Graves' hyperthyroidism and ophthalmopathy.

Sequenced input: blood. This clonotype was sampled from a woman in her thirties or forties with Graves' hyperthyroidism that later progressed to Graves' ophthalmopathy. The chain joins TRBV18 to TRBJ2-7, with 13 bases lining up with TRBD2. CDR3: CASSLRGTSGASYEQYF. The CDR3 DNA reads TGTGCCAGCTCACTCCGGGGGACTAGCGGGGCCTCCTACGAGCAGTACTTC.